Below are 13 T cell receptor beta chains sequenced from a single sample in a study of regulatory T cells in long-lasting Graves disease. To make TCR beta libraries, researchers used iRepertoire HTBI primers and Arm-PCR of CDR3 regions. TCRdb independently ran MiXCR on the multiplex PCR reads; one entry per CDR3 protein. Of more than 300,000 distinct CDR3 sequences in the sample, around a sixth were seen once. The time point is: newly diagnosed GD, antithyroid drugs for less than 3 months. Construction of the TCR library relied on RNA isolated from PBMCs. The source material was peripheral blood mononuclear cells (PBMCs), sampled at new diagnosis, from a patient treated with antithyroid drugs. Receptors originate from a female donor with Graves disease.

Ten or more counts support this clonotype. The J gene is TRBJ2-5, the V gene TRBV11-1, with no clear D. CDR3 size: 14 residues. Germline assignment: CDR1 SGHAT and CDR2 FQDESV (reference sequence). With 6 bases removed from V and 7 bases from J, the gap between germline ends came to 18 bases. The CDR3 region has the DNA TGTGCCAGCAGTCCATATAGGATGGGGTGGACCCAGTACTTC. Translation gives CASSPYRMGWTQYF.

This clonotype has at least ten counts. The V and J genes are TRBV27 and TRBJ2-7; TRBD1 agrees at 10 bases. J gave up 9 bases and V 6 bases, and 5 bases lay outside the gene matches. This CDR3 contains 12 residues. Per the germline V gene, CDR1 is MNHEY and CDR2 is SMNVEV (reference sequence). The CDR3 region is CASSPTGGLQYF. CDR3 sequence (DNA): TGTGCCAGCAGCCCGACAGGGGGCTTGCAGTACTTC.

The chain employs TRBV28 and TRBJ2-5; 9 positions agree with TRBD2. Germline V CDR1 and CDR2: MDHEN, SYDVKM. This CDR3 is built from 14 residues. V dropped 6 bases and J dropped 5; count of bases not matched to a gene: 7. Here the CDR3 DNA reads TGTGCCAGCAGGGGGATAGCGGGAGCTGAGACCCAGTACTTC. Translation gives CASRGIAGAETQYF.

A note on this clonotype: A far larger clone differs by one base, so this is likely a read error. The chain combines TRBV7-2 with TRBJ2-5, with 13 bases fitting TRBD2. The J call may be incorrect, as the DNA end agrees better with TRBJ2-1. The CDR3 sequence is 15 residues long. Germline CDR1 is SGHTA and CDR2 is FQGNSA. This CDR3 is CASSRGLAGLNEQFF. DNA for the CDR3: TGTGCCAGCAGCCGGGGACTAGCGGGACTCAATGAGCAGTTCTTC.

This clonotype was found once. This sequence joins TRBV19 and TRBJ2-7; D may match TRBD1 or TRBD2 (7 bases each). V lost 3 bases to trimming and J lost 2 bases, with 11 bases between them. This CDR3 comprises 14 residues. Germline V gene sequence: CDR1 LNHDA, CDR2 SQIVND (reference sequence). The CDR3, as DNA: TGTGCCAGTAGTATTCAGGGGGGGCCCTACGAGCAGTACTTC. Amino acid sequence: CASSIQGGPYEQYF. Based on the CDR3 plus reference TRBV19 and TRBJ2-7, the full variable domain is DGGITQSPKYLFRKEGQNVTLSCEQNLNHDAMYWYRQDPGQGLRLIYYSQIVNDFQKGDIAEGYSVSREKKESFPLTVTSAQKNPTAFYLCASSIQGGPYEQYFGPGTRLTVT.

This clonotype showed up many times. This chain connects TRBV12-3 or TRBV12-4 to TRBJ2-1; TRBD1 matches 10 bases. This CDR3 has 14 amino acids. The junction had 3 bases not matched to a gene; V was cut back by 4 bases and J by 6 bases. CDR3 loop: CASSSGTGVNEQFF. The DNA for the CDR3 is TGTGCCAGCAGTTCCGGGACAGGGGTCAATGAGCAGTTCTTC.

The DNA for the CDR3 is TGTGCCACCAGTCGGGACCGGGGCACCGGTTCACCCCTCCACTTT. Translating it yields CATSRDRGTGSPLHF. The chain uses TRBV15 and TRBJ1-6; tentative D call: TRBD1 (5 bases). With 6 bases removed from V and 9 bases from J, the gap between germline ends came to 18 bases. The germline CDR1 and CDR2 sequences are LNHNV and YYDKDF (reference sequence). The CDR3 contains 15 residues.

This clonotype was seen ten or more times. This chain joins TRBV28 and TRBJ2-1; D perhaps matches TRBD1 (6 bases). Trimming left V 4 bases short and J 1 base short, with 14 bases between. Germline CDR1 and CDR2: MDHEN and SYDVKM. This CDR3 is built from 16 residues. For the CDR3, the DNA is TGTGCCAGCAGTTCCCCGGACAGTGGTTCCTACAATGAGCAGTTCTTC. Protein product: CASSSPDSGSYNEQFF. The full variable domain, rest sourced from reference TRBV28 and TRBJ2-1, is DVKVTQSSRYLVKRTGEKVFLECVQDMDHENMFWYRQDPGLGLRLIYFSYDVKMKEKGDIPEGYSVSREKKERFSLILESASTNQTSMYLCASSSPDSGSYNEQFFGPGTRLTVL.

This clonotype was counted a few times. A read error may account for a junction end that differs from germline. This rearrangement joins TRBV4-3 to TRBJ2-7; 9 bases map to TRBD2. The germline V gene has CDR1 LGHNA and CDR2 YSLEER. There are 14 residues in the CDR3. CDR3 region: CASSQDLSRREGVF. In DNA, the CDR3 is TGCGCCAGCAGCCAAGATCTAAGTAGGCGGGAGGGGGTCTTC.

In this sample, this clonotype turned up many times. This chain links TRBV30 with TRBJ2-3, with 9 bases matching TRBD1. The germline CDR1 and CDR2 sequences are GTSNPN and SVGIG (reference sequence). The ends lost 3 bases at V and 4 bases at J; junction bases unmatched: 8. This CDR3 spans 15 amino acids. CDR3 residues: CAWREQGAGADTQYF. The CDR3 nucleotides are TGTGCCTGGAGGGAACAGGGGGCTGGAGCAGATACGCAGTATTTT.

This clonotype was observed many times. The chain links TRBV12-3 or TRBV12-4 to TRBJ1-1; a weak D match, TRBD1 (5 bases). The CDR3 sequence is 11 residues long. V was clipped by 4 bases and J by 9 bases, with 9 bases between them. The CDR3 sequence is CASSWGYQAFF. The CDR3 DNA reads TGTGCCAGCAGTTGGGGCTACCAAGCTTTCTTT.

This clonotype was detected only a few times. The rearrangement joins TRBV5-5 to TRBJ2-1; TRBD2 agrees at 9 bases. The V and J ends lost 4 bases and 8 bases, in that order; junction bases with no gene match: 13. CDR1 is SGHKS and CDR2 is YYEKEE in the germline V gene (reference sequence). This CDR3 has 16 amino acids. CDR3 DNA: TGTGCCAGCAGCATTGGCGGGAGGGCACTGAGGGATGAGCAGTTCTTC. This codes for CASSIGGRALRDEQFF.

Many counts were recorded for this clonotype. The chain employs TRBV12-3 or TRBV12-4 and TRBJ1-2; D remains unclear. Trimming stripped 6 bases from V and 7 bases from J, with 15 bases between. The CDR3 loop spans 13 amino acids. CDR3 amino acids: CASSNLLSGGYTF. The DNA for the CDR3 is TGTGCCAGCAGCAACCTTTTAAGCGGTGGCTACACCTTC.